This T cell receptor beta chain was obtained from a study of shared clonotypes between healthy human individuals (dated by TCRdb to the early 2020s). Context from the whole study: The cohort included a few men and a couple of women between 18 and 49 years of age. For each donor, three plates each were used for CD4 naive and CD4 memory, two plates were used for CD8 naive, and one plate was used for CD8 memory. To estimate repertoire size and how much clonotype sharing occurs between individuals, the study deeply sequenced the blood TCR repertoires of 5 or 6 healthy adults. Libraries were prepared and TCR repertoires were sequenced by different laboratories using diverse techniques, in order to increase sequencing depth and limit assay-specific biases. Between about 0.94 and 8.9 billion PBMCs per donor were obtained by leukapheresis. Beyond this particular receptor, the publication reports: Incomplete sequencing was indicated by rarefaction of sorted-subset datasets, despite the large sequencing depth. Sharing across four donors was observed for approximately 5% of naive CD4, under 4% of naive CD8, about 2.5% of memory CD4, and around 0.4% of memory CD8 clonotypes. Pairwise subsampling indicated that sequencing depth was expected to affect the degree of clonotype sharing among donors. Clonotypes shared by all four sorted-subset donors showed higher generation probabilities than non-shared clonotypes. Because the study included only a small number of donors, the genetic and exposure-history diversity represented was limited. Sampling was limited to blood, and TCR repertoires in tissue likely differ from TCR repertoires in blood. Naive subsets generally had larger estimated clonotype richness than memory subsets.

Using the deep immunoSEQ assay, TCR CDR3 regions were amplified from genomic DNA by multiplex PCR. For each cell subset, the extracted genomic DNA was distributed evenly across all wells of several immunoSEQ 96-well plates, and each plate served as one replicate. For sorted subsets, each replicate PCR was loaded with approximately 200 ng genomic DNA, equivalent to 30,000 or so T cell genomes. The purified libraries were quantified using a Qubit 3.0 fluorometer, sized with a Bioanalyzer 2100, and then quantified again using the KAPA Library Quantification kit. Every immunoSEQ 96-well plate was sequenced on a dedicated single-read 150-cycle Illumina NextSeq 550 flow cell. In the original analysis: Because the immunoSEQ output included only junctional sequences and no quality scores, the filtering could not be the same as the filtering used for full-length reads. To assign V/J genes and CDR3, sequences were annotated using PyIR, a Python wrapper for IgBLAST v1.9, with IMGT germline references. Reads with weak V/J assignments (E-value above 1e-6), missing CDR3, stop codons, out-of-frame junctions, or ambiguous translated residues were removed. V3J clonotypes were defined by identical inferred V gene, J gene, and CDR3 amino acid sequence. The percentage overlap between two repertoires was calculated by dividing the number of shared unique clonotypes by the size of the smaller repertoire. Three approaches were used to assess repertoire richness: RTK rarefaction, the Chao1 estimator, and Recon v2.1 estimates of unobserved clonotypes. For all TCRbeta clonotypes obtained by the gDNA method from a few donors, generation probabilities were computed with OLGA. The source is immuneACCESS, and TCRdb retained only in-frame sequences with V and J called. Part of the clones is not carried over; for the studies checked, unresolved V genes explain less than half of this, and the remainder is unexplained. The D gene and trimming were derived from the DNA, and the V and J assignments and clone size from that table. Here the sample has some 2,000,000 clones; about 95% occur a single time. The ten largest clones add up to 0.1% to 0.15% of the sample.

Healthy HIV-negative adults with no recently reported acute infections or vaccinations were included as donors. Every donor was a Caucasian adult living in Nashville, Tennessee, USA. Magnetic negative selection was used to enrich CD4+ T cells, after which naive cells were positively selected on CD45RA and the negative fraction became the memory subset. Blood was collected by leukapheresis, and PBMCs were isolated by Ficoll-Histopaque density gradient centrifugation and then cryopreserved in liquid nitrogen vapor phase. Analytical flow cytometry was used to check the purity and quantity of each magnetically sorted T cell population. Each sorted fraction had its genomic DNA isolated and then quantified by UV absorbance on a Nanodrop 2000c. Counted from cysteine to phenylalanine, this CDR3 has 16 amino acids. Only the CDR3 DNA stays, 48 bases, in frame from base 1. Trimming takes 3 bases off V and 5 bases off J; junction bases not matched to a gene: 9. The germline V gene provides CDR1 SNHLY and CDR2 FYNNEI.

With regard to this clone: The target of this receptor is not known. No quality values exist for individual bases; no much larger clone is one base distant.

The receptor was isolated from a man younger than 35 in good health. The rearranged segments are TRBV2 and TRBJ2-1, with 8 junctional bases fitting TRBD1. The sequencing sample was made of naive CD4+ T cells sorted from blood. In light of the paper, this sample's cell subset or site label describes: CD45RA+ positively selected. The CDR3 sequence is CASSDDRGGGNNEQFF. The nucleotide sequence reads TGTGCCAGCAGTGACGACAGGGGTGGGGGAAACAATGAGCAGTTCTTC.